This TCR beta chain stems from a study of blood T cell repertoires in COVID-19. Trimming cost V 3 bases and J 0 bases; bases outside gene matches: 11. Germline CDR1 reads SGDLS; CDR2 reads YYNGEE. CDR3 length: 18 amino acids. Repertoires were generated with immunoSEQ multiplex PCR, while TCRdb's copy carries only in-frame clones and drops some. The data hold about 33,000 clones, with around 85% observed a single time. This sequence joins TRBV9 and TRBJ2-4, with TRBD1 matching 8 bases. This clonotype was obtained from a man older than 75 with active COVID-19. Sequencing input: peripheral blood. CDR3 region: CASSGDRPAVLAKNIQYF. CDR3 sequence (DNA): TGTGCCAGCAGCGGGGACAGGCCCGCTGTTTTAGCCAAAAACATTCAGTACTTC. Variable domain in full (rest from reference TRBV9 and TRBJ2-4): DSGVTQTPKHLITATGQRVTLRCSPRSGDLSVYWYQQSLDQGLQFLIQYYNGEERAKGNILERFSAQQFPDLHSELNLSSLELGDSALYFCASSGDRPAVLAKNIQYFGAGTRLSVL.